This TCR beta chain was sequenced during a study of beta chain features in type 1 diabetes. Study background: Healthy donors and patients had similar age, gender and cell yields. Overall study results and limits: The VDJ junctions of type 1 diabetes patients carried fewer insertions and more deletions. For patients, the naive, central memory and Treg TCRB repertoires appeared more alike than for healthy donors.

The CDR3 length is 15 residues. Germline assignment: CDR1 ENHRY and CDR2 SYGVKD. Unmatched junction bases numbered 14, after V lost 10 bases and J lost 7 bases. This clone was seen a few times. Its antigen is unidentified. Of the isolated RNA, all was reverse transcribed, and so the sequenced material was expressed TCRB transcripts. Sequencing was performed with immunoSEQ multiplex PCR; in TCRdb, only in-frame clones are kept and a portion is missing. The sample includes 400,000 to 500,000 clones, around 13% of them seen just once. This TCR was recovered from a man aged 25-45 years in good health. This chain connects TRBV10-3 to TRBJ2-1, with 9 bases fitting TRBD2. The sequencing sample was made of naive CD4+ T cells from blood. CDR3 coding DNA: TGTGCCACCCTCCGGTCAGCGGGAGGAAGGAATGAGCAGTTCTTC. This gives the protein CATLRSAGGRNEQFF.